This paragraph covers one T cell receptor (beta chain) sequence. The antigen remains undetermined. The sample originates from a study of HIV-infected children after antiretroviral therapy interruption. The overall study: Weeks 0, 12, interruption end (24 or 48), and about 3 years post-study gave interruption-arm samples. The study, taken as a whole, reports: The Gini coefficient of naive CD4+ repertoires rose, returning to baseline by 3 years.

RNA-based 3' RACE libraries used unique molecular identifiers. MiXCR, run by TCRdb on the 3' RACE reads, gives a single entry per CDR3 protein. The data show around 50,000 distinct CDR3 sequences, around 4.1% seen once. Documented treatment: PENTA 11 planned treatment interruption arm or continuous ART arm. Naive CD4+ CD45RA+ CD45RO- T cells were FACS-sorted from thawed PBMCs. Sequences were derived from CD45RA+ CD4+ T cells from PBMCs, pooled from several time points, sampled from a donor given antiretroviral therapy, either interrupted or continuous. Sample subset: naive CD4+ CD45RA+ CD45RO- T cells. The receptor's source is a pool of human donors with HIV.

CDR3 bases: TGTGCCAGCAGCCAAGATGTGGGGGGCGTCCCCTACAATGAGCAGTTCTTC. This sequence encodes CASSQDVGGVPYNEQFF. The chain employs TRBV3-2 and TRBJ2-1; TRBD1, as called in the table, went unchecked against the DNA. TRBV3-2 is a documented pseudogene. The CDR3 covers 17 residues.